This T cell receptor (beta chain) was captured by sequencing in a study of T cells in Graves' hyperthyroidism and ophthalmopathy. Whole-study results and caveats: Model predictions of ophthalmopathy came a median approximately 6 months before onset.

Aged 18 to 65, the patients had hyperthyroidism that was newly diagnosed and had lasted under 2 months. Criteria for exclusion of patients were uncontrolled infection, other autoimmune disease, pregnancy or lactation. V was cut by 0 bases and J by 4 bases, with 9 bases left in between. The length of the CDR3 is 14 residues. The germline CDR1 and CDR2 sequences are ENHRY and SYGVKD. This clonotype has more than one count but fewer than ten. Antigen unknown. TCR beta CDR3 sequences were amplified from RNA transcripts. First-round RT-PCR of the TCR CDR3 relied on the HTBI primer set. TCRdb called the multiplex PCR reads again in MiXCR, with one record for every CDR3 protein. Of some 620,000 distinct CDR3 sequences detected, about 17% appear once; the ten largest clones hold less than 4.5%.

The chain couples TRBV10-3 to TRBJ2-5; D is undetermined. This TCR came from a woman in her twenties or thirties with Graves' hyperthyroidism. Sample: blood. CDR3 loop: CAISESSSTETQYF. The CDR3 region has the DNA TGTGCCATCAGTGAGTCTTCCTCAACAGAGACCCAGTACTTC.